Listed below are T cell receptor beta chains from one sample, sequenced in a study of control samples from healthy donors and cancer patients. Assay: immunoSEQ multiplex PCR; the TCRdb copy retains only in-frame clones and omits some. This sample's table reports about 210,000 clones. The sample taken for sequencing was blood. The receptors were sampled from a woman aged 30 to 39 in good health. The CDR3 runs from the conserved cysteine through the conserved F or W. The D gene is left open where the match is weak.

d_gene: TRBD2
v_gene: TRBV7-2
len: 17
j_gene: TRBJ2-3
CDR3aa: CASSLAQGTSGTDTQYF
CDR3nt: TGTGCCAGCAGCTTAGCGCAAGGAACTAGCGGCACAGATACGCAGTATTTT

d_gene: .
v_gene: TRBV9
len: 15
j_gene: TRBJ1-1
CDR3aa: CASSVATGLGTEAFF
CDR3nt: TGTGCCAGCAGCGTAGCCACAGGGTTGGGCACTGAAGCTTTCTTT

d_gene: .
v_gene: TRBV6-5
len: 14
j_gene: TRBJ1-1
CDR3aa: CASSSFSGAPEAFF
CDR3nt: TGTGCCAGCAGCTCATTCAGTGGGGCACCTGAAGCTTTCTTT

d_gene: .
v_gene: TRBV30
len: 16
j_gene: TRBJ1-4
CDR3aa: CAWSVLVGRGNEKLFF
CDR3nt: TGTGCCTGGAGTGTACTTGTTGGGCGAGGTAATGAAAAACTGTTTTTT

d_gene: .
v_gene: TRBV18
len: 12
j_gene: TRBJ2-7
CDR3aa: CASSGAGGEQYF
CDR3nt: TGTGCCAGCTCCGGGGCGGGCGGGGAGCAGTACTTC

d_gene: .
v_gene: TRBV19
len: 13
j_gene: TRBJ1-5
CDR3aa: CASSLPRGQPQHF
CDR3nt: TGTGCCAGTAGTCTTCCAAGGGGCCAGCCCCAGCATTTT

d_gene: .
v_gene: TRBV12-3/TRBV12-4
len: 13
j_gene: TRBJ1-5
CDR3aa: CASSFGEDQPQHF
CDR3nt: TGTGCCAGCAGTTTCGGGGAAGACCAGCCCCAGCATTTT

d_gene: .
v_gene: TRBV4-2
len: 16
j_gene: TRBJ1-2
CDR3aa: CASSQDPATGWGGYTF
CDR3nt: TGTGCCAGCAGCCAAGATCCCGCGACAGGCTGGGGGGGCTACACCTTC

d_gene: .
v_gene: TRBV4-1
len: 15
j_gene: TRBJ1-3
CDR3aa: CASSQGSRSGNTIYF
CDR3nt: TGCGCCAGCAGCCAAGGGAGTCGCTCTGGAAACACCATATATTTT

d_gene: TRBD1
v_gene: TRBV9
len: 17
j_gene: TRBJ2-3
CDR3aa: CASSVLGQGPAEDTQYF
CDR3nt: TGTGCCAGCAGCGTACTCGGACAGGGCCCCGCCGAAGATACGCAGTATTTT

d_gene: .
v_gene: TRBV6-5
len: 13
j_gene: TRBJ1-5
CDR3aa: CASKVGGNQPQHF
CDR3nt: TGTGCCAGCAAGGTCGGGGGCAATCAGCCCCAGCATTTT